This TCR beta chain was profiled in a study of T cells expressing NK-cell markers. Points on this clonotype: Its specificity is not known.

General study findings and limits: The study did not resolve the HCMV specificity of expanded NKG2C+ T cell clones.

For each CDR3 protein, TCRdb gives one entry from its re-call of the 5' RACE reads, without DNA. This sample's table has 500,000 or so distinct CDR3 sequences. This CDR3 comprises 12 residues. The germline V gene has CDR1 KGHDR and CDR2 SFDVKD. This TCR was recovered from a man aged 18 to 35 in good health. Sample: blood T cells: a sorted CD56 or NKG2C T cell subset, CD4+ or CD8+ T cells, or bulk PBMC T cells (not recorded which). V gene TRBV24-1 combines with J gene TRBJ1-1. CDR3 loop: CATSQEVGEAFF.